A single sample gave rise to the 21 T cell receptor beta chains below, sequenced in a study of control samples from healthy donors and cancer patients. The method was immunoSEQ multiplex PCR; TCRdb's version includes in-frame clones alone and lacks a portion of them. The profile shows some 100,000 clones, about 90% of them singletons. The sample comprised blood. The receptors originated from a woman in her 50s in good health.

The V and J genes are TRBV15 and TRBJ1-1, with 8 bases lining up with TRBD1. The V and J ends lost 0 bases and 6 bases, in that order; junction bases with no gene match: 12. The CDR3 length is 17 residues. Germline CDR1 is LNHNV and CDR2 is YYDKDF (reference sequence). As DNA, the CDR3 is TGTGCCACCAGCAGAGATCCCCAGGGGGCGCAAATATCTGAAGCTTTCTTT. It encodes CATSRDPQGAQISEAFF.

This clone was found a few times. This chain uses TRBV3-1 (or the pseudogene TRBV3-2) with TRBJ2-3, with 8 bases lining up with TRBD2. J gave up 3 bases and V 0 bases, and 11 bases lay outside the gene matches. Germline assignment: CDR1 LGHDT and CDR2 YNNKEL (reference sequence). The CDR3 length is 18 residues. In nucleotides, the CDR3 is TGTGCCAGCAGCCAAGATTGGGGCGCCGGGAGGGGGACAGATACGCAGTATTTT. Encoded protein: CASSQDWGAGRGTDTQYF.

This chain connects TRBV7-8 to TRBJ2-1; weak D call: TRBD2 (6 bases). The CDR3 extends over 16 amino acids. The V and J ends lost 7 bases and 7 bases respectively, with 23 bases between them. Germline-derived CDR1 and CDR2 are SGHVS and FQNEAQ. In nucleotides, the CDR3 is TGTGCCAGCACCCATCCAGAGGGGCGGGGCGGGAATGAGCAGTTCTTC. Translated, it gives CASTHPEGRGGNEQFF. Drawing the rest from reference TRBV7-8 and TRBJ2-1, the complete variable domain is GAGVSQSPRYKVAKRGQDVALRCDPISGHVSLFWYQQALGQGPEFLTYFQNEAQLDKSGLPSDRFFAERPEGSVSTLKIQRTQQEDSAVYLCASTHPEGRGGNEQFFGPGTRLTVL.

The chain couples TRBV7-2 to TRBJ1-1; TRBD1 might be the D (6 bases). V was cut by 1 base and J by 2 bases, with 14 bases left in between. Germline assignment: CDR1 SGHTA and CDR2 FQGNSA. The CDR3 contains 16 residues. DNA for the CDR3: TGTGCCAGCAGCTTAGGACGGGACATACGAAACACTGAAGCTTTCTTT. Translated: CASSLGRDIRNTEAFF.

The chain links TRBV7-2 to TRBJ2-1; no reliable D call. Germline values: CDR1 SGHTA, CDR2 FQGNSA. The CDR3 totals 13 residues. Trimming left V 5 bases short and J 6 bases short, with 11 bases between. The CDR3 is CASSSFSANEQFF. The CDR3 nucleotides read TGTGCCAGCAGCAGCTTCAGCGCCAATGAGCAGTTCTTC.

V is TRBV13 and J is TRBJ2-1; D might be TRBD1 (5 bases). The CDR3 has 13 residues. V shed 5 bases and J shed 8 bases, with 13 bases lying between them. Germline V lookup: CDR1 PRHDT, CDR2 FYEKMQ (reference sequence). The CDR3: CASSLTGGDEQFF. The CDR3 DNA reads TGTGCCAGCAGCCTCACAGGCGGCGATGAGCAGTTCTTC.

The chain has TRBV11-2 and TRBJ2-3, with 7 bases identical to TRBD2. This CDR3 has 14 residues. Germline values: CDR1 SGHAT, CDR2 FQNNGV. V was pared by 5 bases and J by 2 bases, with 4 bases of the junction left unmatched. The CDR3 reads CASSTGGPTDTQYF. DNA of the CDR3: TGTGCCAGCAGCACGGGGGGACCCACAGATACGCAGTATTTT.

This clone was found once. The V call is TRBV7-3, the J call TRBJ2-1, with 7 bases identical to TRBD1. The CDR3 is 14 residues long. V lost 1 base and J lost 8; bases outside the gene matches: 5. Germline V CDR1 and CDR2: SGHTA, FQGTGA. This chain's CDR3 is CASSLIAGGDEQFF. As DNA, the CDR3 is TGTGCCAGCAGCTTAATTGCAGGGGGTGATGAGCAGTTCTTC.

The chain links TRBV29-1 to TRBJ1-1, with D possibly matching TRBD1 (5 bases). V gave up 2 bases and J gave up 2 bases, with 6 bases separating them. Germline V gene lookup returns CDR1 SQVTM and CDR2 ANQGSEA. This CDR3 is 12 amino acids long. CDR3 nucleotide sequence: TGCAGCGTTGAACAGGGAAACACTGAAGCTTTCTTT. The encoded protein is CSVEQGNTEAFF.

V usage is TRBV25-1 and J usage is TRBJ1-2; a possible D gene is TRBD1 (6 bases). Germline assignment: CDR1 MGHDK and CDR2 SYGVNS. V shed 3 bases and J shed 8 bases, with 16 bases lying between them. The CDR3 loop spans 14 amino acids. The CDR3 sequence is CASSDTSRGWGYTF. CDR3 coding DNA: TGTGCCAGCAGTGATACTTCCAGGGGCTGGGGCTACACCTTC.

The gene calls are TRBV5-4 and TRBJ2-2; 13 positions agree with TRBD2. CDR1 and CDR2 from the germline V gene are SGHNT and YYREEE (reference sequence). This CDR3 region has 14 residues. V was pared by 4 bases and J by 9 bases, with 3 bases of the junction left unmatched. CDR3 nucleotide sequence: TGTGCCAGCAGCCCGGGGACTAGCGGGAGGGAGCTGTTTTTT. Translating gives CASSPGTSGRELFF.

This chain links TRBV4-1 with TRBJ2-1, with 11 bases lining up with TRBD2. Trimming took 0 bases from V and 0 from J; bases not matched to a gene: 7. This CDR3 has 19 residues. Germline CDR1 is MGHRA and CDR2 is YSYEKL. CDR3: CASSQEKRTSGSSYNEQFF. CDR3 bases: TGCGCCAGCAGCCAAGAGAAACGGACTAGCGGGTCCTCCTACAATGAGCAGTTCTTC.

The genes are TRBV19 and TRBJ1-1; D is unclear. V dropped 2 bases and J dropped 8 bases, with 9 bases sitting between them. The CDR3 sequence is 12 residues long. Per the germline V gene, CDR1 is LNHDA and CDR2 is SQIVND (reference sequence). In DNA form, the CDR3 reads TGTGCCAGTAGTATACCGAGAGCGGAAGCTTTCTTT. It specifies CASSIPRAEAFF.

The chain employs TRBV6-5 and TRBJ2-7, with TRBD1 matching over 10 bases. V shed 6 bases and J 4 bases; nucleotides not matched to a gene: 9. This CDR3 contains 15 residues. Germline V CDR1 and CDR2: MNHEY, SVGAGI. The CDR3 DNA reads as TGTGCCAGCAGGGTCGGACAGGGGGACGTTTACGAGCAGTACTTC. This sequence encodes CASRVGQGDVYEQYF.

In its sample, this clone was seen a few times. The V and J genes are TRBV7-2 and TRBJ1-2, with D uncertain. Trimming removed 0 bases from V and 8 bases from J, with 7 bases in between. The CDR3 spans 12 residues. Germline CDR1 SGHTA, CDR2 FQGNSA. The CDR3 DNA sequence: TGTGCCAGCAGCTTAGCGGCCTTCGGCTACACCTTC. It yields the protein CASSLAAFGYTF.

The chain uses TRBV2 and TRBJ1-5; 7 bases fit TRBD1. In germline, CDR1 is SNHLY, CDR2 FYNNEI. J was trimmed by 2 bases and V by 6 bases; bases with no gene match: 4. The CDR3 covers 14 residues. The CDR3 is CASSVTGGNQPQHF. CDR3 nucleotide sequence: TGTGCCAGCAGCGTCACAGGGGGCAATCAGCCCCAGCATTTT.

This chain connects TRBV16 to TRBJ1-1; weak D call: TRBD1 (5 bases). V was pared by 2 bases and J by 5 bases, with 15 bases between. The germline CDR1 and CDR2 sequences are KGHSY and FQNENV. CDR3 length: 15 amino acids. The CDR3 sequence is CASSQKRTRVTEAFF. CDR3 in DNA: TGTGCCAGCAGCCAAAAGCGAACCAGGGTGACTGAAGCTTTCTTT.

This clone was observed a handful of times. In DNA form, the CDR3 reads TGTGCCAGCAGTTTGGCCCTCAATGGCTACACCTTC. This encodes CASSLALNGYTF. The chain has TRBV28 and TRBJ1-2; D is ambiguous. Germline CDR1 is MDHEN and CDR2 is SYDVKM. This CDR3 is built from 12 residues. Trimming removed 3 bases from V and 6 bases from J, with 8 bases in between.

This clone came up once. The chain joins TRBV3-1 (or the pseudogene TRBV3-2) to TRBJ2-5, with D possibly being TRBD1 (6 bases). The germline V gene encodes CDR1 LGHDT and CDR2 YNNKEL (reference sequence). The CDR3 runs to 15 residues. V was cut by 4 bases and J by 5 bases, with 17 bases left in between. CDR3 loop: CASSRQDSIFETQYF. The CDR3 region has the DNA TGTGCCAGCAGCCGCCAGGACAGCATTTTTGAGACCCAGTACTTC.

The chain uses TRBV12-5 and TRBJ2-5, with D possibly being TRBD2 (6 bases). The germline V gene has CDR1 LGHNT and CDR2 FRNRAP. V dropped 1 base and J dropped 6 bases, with 12 bases sitting between them. The CDR3 is 14 amino acids. DNA for the CDR3: TGTGCTAGTGGTTTGGGAGCGGGTTGGCAGACCCAGTACTTC. Translation gives CASGLGAGWQTQYF.

This clone has more than one count but fewer than ten. This chain uses TRBV7-3 with TRBJ1-6, with D possibly matching TRBD1 (5 bases). Germline values: CDR1 SGHTA, CDR2 FQGTGA. This CDR3 region has 15 residues. V was shortened by 2 bases and J by 6 bases, with 11 bases between the two germline ends. CDR3 in DNA: TGTGCCAGCAGCTTATCGGGGCTTCCTAATTCACCCCTCCACTTT. Translated, it gives CASSLSGLPNSPLHF.